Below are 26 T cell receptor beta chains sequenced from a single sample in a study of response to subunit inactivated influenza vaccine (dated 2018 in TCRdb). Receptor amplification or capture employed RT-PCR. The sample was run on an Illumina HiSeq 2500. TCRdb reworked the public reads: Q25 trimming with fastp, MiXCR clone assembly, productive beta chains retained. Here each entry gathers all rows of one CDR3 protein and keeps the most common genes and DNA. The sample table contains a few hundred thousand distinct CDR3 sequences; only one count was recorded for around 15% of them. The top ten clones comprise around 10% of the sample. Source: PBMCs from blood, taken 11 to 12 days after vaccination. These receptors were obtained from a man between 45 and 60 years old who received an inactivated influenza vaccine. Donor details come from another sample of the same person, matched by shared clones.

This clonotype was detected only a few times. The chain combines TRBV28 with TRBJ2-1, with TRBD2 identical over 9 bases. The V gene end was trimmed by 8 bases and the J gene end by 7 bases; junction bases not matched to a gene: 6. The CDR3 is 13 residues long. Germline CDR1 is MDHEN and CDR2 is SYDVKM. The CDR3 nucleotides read TGTGCCAGCTTAGCGGGGGATGGGAATGAGCAGTTCTTC. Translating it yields CASLAGDGNEQFF. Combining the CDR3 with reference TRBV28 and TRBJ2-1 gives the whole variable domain DVKVTQSSRYLVKRTGEKVFLECVQDMDHENMFWYRQDPGLGLRLIYFSYDVKMKEKGDIPEGYSVSREKKERFSLILESASTNQTSMYLCASLAGDGNEQFFGPGTRLTVL.

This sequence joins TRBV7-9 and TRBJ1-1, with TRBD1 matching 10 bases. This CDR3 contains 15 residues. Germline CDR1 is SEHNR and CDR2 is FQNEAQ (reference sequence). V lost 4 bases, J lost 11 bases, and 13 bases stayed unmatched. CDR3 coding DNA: TGTGCCAGCAGCTCCCGAAGTCCCGGGACAGGGGAGGCTTTCTTT. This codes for CASSSRSPGTGEAFF.

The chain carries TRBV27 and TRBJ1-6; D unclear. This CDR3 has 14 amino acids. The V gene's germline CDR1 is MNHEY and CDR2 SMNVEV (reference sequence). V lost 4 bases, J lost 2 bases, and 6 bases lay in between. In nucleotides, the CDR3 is TGTGCCAGCAGTTCACAGCCCTATAATTCACCCCTCCACTTT. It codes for CASSSQPYNSPLHF.

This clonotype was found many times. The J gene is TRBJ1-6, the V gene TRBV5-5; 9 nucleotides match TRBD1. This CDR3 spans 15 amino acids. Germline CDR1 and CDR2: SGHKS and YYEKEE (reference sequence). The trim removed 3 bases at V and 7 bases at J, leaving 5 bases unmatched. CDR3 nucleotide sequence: TGTGCCAGCAGCTGGGGGACAGGGCCAAATTCACCCCTCCACTTT. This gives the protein CASSWGTGPNSPLHF.

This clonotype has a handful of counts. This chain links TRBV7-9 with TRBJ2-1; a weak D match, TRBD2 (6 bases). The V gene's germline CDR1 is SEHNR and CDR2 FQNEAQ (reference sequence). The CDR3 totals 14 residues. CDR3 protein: CSSGAAHSYNEQFF. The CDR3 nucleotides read TGTTCATCGGGAGCCGCCCACTCCTACAATGAGCAGTTCTTC.

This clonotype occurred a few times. The CDR3 loop reads CASRDGATNEKLFF. The CDR3, as DNA: TGTGCCAGTCGAGATGGAGCAACTAATGAAAAACTGTTTTTT. This sequence joins TRBV19 and TRBJ1-4; D not resolved. Trimming removed 8 bases at V and 0 bases at J, with 10 bases between. The CDR3 has 14 residues. Germline-derived CDR1 and CDR2 are LNHDA and SQIVND (reference sequence).

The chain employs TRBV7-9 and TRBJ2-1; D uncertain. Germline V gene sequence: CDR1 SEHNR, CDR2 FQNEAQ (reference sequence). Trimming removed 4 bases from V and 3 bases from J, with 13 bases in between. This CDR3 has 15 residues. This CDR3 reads CASSYPRSGYNEQFF. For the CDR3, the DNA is TGTGCCAGCAGCTACCCGAGATCCGGCTACAATGAGCAGTTCTTC.

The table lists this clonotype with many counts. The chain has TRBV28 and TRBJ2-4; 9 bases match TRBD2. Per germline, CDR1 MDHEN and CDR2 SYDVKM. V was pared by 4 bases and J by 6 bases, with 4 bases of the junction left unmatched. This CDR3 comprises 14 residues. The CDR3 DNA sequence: TGTGCCAGCAGTTCGGGACTAGCATTAAACATTCAGTACTTC. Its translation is CASSSGLALNIQYF.

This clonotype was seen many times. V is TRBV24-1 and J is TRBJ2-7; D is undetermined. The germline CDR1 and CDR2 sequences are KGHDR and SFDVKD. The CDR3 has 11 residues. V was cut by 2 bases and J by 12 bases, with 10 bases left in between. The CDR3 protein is CATSDSQVWYF. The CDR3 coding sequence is TGTGCCACCAGTGATTCCCAGGTATGGTACTTC.

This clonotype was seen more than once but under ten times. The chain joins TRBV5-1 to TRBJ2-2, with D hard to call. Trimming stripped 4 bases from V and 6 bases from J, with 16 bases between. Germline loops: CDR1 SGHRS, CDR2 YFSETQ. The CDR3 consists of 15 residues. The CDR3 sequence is CASSITGPPAGELFF. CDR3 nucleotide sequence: TGCGCCAGCAGCATCACCGGGCCCCCAGCCGGGGAGCTGTTTTTT.

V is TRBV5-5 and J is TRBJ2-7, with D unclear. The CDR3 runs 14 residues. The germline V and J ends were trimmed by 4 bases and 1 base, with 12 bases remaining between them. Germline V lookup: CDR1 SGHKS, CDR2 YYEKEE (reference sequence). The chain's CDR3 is CASSPTTNSYEQYF. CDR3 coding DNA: TGTGCCAGCAGCCCAACTACCAATTCCTACGAGCAGTACTTC.

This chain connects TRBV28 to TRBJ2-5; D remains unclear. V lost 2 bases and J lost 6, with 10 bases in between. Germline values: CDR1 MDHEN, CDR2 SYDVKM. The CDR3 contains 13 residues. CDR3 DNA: TGTGCCAGCAGTTTACTGACGCCCCAGACCCAGTACTTC. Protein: CASSLLTPQTQYF.

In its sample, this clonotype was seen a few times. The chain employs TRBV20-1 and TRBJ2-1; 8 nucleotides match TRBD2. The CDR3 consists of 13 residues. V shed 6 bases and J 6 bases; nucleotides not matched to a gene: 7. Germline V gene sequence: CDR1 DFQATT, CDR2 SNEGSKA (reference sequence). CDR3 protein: CSADQGLGNEQFF. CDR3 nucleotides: TGCAGTGCCGATCAGGGACTAGGCAATGAGCAGTTCTTC.

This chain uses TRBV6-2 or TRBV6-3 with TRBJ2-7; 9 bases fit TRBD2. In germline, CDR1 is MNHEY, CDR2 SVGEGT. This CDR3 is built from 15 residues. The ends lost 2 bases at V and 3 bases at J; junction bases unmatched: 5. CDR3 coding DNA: TGTGCCAGCAGTTACCCGTTAGCGGGGGACTACGAGCAGTACTTC. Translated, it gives CASSYPLAGDYEQYF.

The CDR3 sequence: CASSLEKWGTDTQYF. The DNA of the CDR3 is TGTGCCAGCAGTTTGGAGAAGTGGGGCACAGATACGCAGTATTTT. The chain recombines TRBV28 with TRBJ2-3; D unclear. The length of the CDR3 is 15 residues. V was cut by 3 bases and J by 1 base, with 11 bases left in between. Germline V gene data show CDR1 as MDHEN and CDR2 as SYDVKM.

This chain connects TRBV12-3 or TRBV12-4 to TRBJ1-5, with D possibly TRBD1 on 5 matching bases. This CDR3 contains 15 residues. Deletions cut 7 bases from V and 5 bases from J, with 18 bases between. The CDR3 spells CASTLGGAFYQPQHF. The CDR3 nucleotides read TGTGCCAGCACCCTCGGAGGGGCGTTCTATCAGCCCCAGCATTTT.

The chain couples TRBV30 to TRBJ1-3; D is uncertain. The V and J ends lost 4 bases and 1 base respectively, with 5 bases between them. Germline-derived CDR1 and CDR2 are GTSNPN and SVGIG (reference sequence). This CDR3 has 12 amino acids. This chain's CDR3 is CAWIPSGNTIYF. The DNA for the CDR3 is TGTGCCTGGATCCCTTCTGGAAACACCATATATTTT.

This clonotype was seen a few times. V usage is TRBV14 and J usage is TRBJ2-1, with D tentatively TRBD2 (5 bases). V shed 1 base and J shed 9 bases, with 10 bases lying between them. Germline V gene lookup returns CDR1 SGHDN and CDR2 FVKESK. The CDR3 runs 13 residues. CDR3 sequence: CASSQGAVGEQFF. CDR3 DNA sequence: TGTGCCAGCAGCCAAGGAGCGGTTGGTGAGCAGTTCTTC.

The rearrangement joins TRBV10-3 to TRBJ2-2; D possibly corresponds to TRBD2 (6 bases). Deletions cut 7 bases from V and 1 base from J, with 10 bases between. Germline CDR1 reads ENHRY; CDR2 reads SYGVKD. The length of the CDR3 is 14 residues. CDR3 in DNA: TGTGCCATCACCGGGACTCAGAACACCGGGGAGCTGTTTTTT. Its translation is CAITGTQNTGELFF.

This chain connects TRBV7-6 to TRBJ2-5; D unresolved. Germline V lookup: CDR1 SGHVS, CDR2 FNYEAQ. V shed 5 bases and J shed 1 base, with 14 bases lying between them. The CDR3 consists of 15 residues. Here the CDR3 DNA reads TGTGCCAGCAGCGTATCGGTGGGCGTCCAAGAGACCCAGTACTTC. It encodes CASSVSVGVQETQYF.

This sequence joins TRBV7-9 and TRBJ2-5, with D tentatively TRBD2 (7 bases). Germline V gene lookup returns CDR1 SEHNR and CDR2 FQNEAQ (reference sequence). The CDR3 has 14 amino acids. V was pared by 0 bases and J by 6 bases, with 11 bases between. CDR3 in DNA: TGTGCCAGCAGCTTAGCGGGGGGGCAGAAGACCCAGTACTTC. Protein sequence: CASSLAGGQKTQYF.

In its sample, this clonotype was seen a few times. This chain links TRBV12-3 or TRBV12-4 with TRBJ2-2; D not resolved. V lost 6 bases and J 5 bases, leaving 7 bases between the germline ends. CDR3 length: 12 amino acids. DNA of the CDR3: TGTGCCAGCAGGGTGTGGACCGGGGAGCTGTTTTTT. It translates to CASRVWTGELFF.

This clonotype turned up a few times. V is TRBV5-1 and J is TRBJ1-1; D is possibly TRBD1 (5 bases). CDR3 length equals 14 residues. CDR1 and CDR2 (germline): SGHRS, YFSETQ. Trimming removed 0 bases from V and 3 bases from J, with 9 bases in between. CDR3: CASSLAGRDTEAFF. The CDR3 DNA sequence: TGCGCCAGCAGCTTGGCCGGCAGGGACACTGAAGCTTTCTTT.

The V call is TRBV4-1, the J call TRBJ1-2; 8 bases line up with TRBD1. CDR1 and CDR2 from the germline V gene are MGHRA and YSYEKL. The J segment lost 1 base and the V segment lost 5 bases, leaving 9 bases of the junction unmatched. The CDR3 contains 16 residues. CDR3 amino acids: CASSVRDRQINYGYTF. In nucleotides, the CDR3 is TGCGCCAGCAGCGTCCGGGACAGGCAAATTAACTATGGCTACACCTTC.

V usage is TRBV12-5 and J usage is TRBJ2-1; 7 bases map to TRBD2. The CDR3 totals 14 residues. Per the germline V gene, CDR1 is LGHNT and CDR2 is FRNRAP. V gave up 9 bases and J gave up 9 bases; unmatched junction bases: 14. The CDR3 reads CASGVGGIGVEQFF. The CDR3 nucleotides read TGTGCTAGCGGGGTCGGGGGGATCGGGGTTGAGCAGTTCTTC. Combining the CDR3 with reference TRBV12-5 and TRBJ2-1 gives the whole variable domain DARVTQTPRHKVTEMGQEVTMRCQPILGHNTVFWYRQTMMQGLELLAYFRNRAPLDDSGMPKDRFSAEMPDATLATLKIQPSEPRDSAVYFCASGVGGIGVEQFFGPGTRLTVL.

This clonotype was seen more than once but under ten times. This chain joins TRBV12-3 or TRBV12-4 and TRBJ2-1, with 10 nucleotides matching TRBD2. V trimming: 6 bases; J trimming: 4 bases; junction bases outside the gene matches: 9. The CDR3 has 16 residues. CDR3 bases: TGTGCCAGCAGCCCACGGACTAGCGGACTTTACAATGAGCAGTTCTTC. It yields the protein CASSPRTSGLYNEQFF.